The entry below gives a single T cell receptor (beta chain) sequence along with its context. Participants came from some 23 US areas, aged about 18 to 89 years. Donors were grouped by their self-reported clinical history. The CDR3 runs to 16 residues. Trimming removed 5 bases from V and 6 bases from J; junction bases left unmatched: 8. Germline V lookup: CDR1 LNHDA, CDR2 SQIVND (reference sequence). The source of the sample is a study of blood T cell repertoires in COVID-19. On the study more broadly: Spain, Italy and the United States supplied samples that represented acute and convalescent COVID-19. T cells, B-cell-depleted T cells, or PBMCs supplied cDNA or gDNA.

Libraries were prepared by immunoSEQ multiplex PCR; TCRdb keeps only in-frame clonotypes and omits some of them. The sample contains some 270,000 clones, around 92% of which appear only once. The clonotype was recovered from a woman aged 60-75 years who had recovered from COVID-19. This sequence joins TRBV19 and TRBJ1-6; TRBD1 matches at 9 bases. The sequenced material came from PBMCs or T cells enriched from blood (not recorded which). The CDR3 reads CASSLGTGTSNSPLHF. The DNA of the CDR3 is TGTGCCAGTAGTCTCGGGACAGGGACTAGTAATTCACCCCTCCACTTT.